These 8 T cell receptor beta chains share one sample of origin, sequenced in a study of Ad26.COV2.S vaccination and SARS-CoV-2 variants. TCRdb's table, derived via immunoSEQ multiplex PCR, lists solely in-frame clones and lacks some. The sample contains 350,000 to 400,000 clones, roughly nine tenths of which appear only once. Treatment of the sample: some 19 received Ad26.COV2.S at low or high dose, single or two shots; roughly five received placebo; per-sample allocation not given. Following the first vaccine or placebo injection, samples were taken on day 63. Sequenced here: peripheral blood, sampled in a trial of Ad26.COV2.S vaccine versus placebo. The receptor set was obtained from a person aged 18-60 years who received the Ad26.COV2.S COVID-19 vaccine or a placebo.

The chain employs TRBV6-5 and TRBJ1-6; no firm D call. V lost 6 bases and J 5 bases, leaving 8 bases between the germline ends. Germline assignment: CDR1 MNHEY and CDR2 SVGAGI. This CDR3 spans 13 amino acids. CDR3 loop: CASSGRNNSPLHF. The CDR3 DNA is TGTGCCAGCAGCGGCAGGAATAATTCACCCCTCCACTTT.

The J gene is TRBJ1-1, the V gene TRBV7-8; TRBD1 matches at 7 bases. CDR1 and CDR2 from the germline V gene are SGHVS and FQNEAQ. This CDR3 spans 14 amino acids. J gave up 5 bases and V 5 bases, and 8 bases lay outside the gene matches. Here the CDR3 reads CASSTVRGRTEAFF. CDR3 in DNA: TGTGCCAGCAGCACAGTAAGGGGGCGGACTGAAGCTTTCTTT. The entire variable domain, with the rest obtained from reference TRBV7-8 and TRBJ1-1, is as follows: GAGVSQSPRYKVAKRGQDVALRCDPISGHVSLFWYQQALGQGPEFLTYFQNEAQLDKSGLPSDRFFAERPEGSVSTLKIQRTQQEDSAVYLCASSTVRGRTEAFFGQGTRLTVV.

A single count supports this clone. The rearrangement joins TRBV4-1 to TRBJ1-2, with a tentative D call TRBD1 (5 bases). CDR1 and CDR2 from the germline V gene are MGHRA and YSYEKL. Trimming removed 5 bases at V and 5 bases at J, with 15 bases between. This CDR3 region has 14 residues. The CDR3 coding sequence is TGCGCCAGCAGCTCTGAGGGGACCCTTTATGGCTACACCTTC. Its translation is CASSSEGTLYGYTF.

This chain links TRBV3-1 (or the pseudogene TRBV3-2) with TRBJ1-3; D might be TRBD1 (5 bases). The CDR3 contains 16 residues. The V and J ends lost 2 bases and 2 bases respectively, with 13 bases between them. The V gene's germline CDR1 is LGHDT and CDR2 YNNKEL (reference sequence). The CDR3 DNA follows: TGTGCCAGCAGCCAACGGGGGACTTCCCCTGGAAACACCATATATTTT. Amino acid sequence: CASSQRGTSPGNTIYF.

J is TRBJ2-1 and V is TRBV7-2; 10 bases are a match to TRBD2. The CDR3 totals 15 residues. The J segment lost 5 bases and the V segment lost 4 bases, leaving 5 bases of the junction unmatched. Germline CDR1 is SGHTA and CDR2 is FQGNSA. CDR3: CASSSQGLANNEQFF. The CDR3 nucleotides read TGTGCCAGCAGCTCACAGGGACTAGCGAACAATGAGCAGTTCTTC.

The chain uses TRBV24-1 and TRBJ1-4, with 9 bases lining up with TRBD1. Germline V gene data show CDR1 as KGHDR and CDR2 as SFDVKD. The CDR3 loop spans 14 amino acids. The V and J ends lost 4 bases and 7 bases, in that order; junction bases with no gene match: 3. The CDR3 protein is CATSETGGGEKLFF. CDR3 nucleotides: TGTGCCACCAGTGAGACAGGGGGTGGTGAAAAACTGTTTTTT.

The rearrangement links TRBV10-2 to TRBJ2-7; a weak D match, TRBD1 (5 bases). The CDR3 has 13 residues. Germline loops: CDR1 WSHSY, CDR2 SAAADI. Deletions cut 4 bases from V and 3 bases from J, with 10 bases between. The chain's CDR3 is CASSVGPNYEQYF. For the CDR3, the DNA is TGCGCCAGCAGTGTGGGGCCCAACTACGAGCAGTACTTC.

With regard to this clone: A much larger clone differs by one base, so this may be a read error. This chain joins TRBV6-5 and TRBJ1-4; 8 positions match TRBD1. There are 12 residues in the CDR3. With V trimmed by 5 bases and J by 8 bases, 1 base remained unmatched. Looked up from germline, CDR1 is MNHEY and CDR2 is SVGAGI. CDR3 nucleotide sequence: TGTGCCAGCAGTAGGACAGGGGAAAAACTGTTTTTT. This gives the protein CASSRTGEKLFF.